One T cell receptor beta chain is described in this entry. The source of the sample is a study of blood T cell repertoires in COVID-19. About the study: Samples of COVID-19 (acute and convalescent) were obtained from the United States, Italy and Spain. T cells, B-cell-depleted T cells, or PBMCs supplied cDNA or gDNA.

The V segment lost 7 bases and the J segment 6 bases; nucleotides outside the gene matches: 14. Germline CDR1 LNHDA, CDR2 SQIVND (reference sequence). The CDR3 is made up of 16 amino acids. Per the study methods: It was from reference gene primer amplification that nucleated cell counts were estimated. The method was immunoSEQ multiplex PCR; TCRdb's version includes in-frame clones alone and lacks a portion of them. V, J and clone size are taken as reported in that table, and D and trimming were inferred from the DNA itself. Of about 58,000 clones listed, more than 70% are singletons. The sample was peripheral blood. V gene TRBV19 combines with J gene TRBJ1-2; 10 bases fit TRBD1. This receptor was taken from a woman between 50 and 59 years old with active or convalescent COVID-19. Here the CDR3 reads CASTKLPGQGRHGYTF. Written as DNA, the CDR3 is TGTGCCAGTACTAAGCTCCCGGGACAGGGGAGACATGGCTACACCTTC.